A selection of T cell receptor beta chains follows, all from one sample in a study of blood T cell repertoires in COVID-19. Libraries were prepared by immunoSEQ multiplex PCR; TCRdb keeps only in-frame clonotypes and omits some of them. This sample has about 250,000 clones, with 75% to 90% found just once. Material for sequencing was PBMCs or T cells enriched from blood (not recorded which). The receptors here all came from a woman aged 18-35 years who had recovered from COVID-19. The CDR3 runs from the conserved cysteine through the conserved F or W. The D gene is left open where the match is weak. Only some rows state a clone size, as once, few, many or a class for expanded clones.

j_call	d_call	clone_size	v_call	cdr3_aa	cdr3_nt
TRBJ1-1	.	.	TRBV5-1	CASSPALGAGTEAFF	TGCGCCAGCAGCCCGGCGTTGGGGGCAGGCACTGAAGCTTTCTTT
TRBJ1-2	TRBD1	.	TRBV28	CASRSGQGSYGYTF	TGTGCCAGCAGATCTGGACAGGGATCATATGGCTACACCTTC
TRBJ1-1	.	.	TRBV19	CASSGDSYHTEAFF	TGTGCCAGTAGTGGGGACTCTTACCACACTGAAGCTTTCTTT
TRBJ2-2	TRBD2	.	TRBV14	CASSQTSSGGASGELFF	TGTGCCAGCAGCCAAACCAGTAGCGGGGGGGCCTCCGGGGAGCTGTTTTTT
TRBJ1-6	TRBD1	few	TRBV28	CASSWRTGVSPLHF	TGTGCCAGCAGCTGGAGGACAGGGGTTTCACCCCTCCACTTT
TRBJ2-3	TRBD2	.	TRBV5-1	CASSWFGGDPDTQYF	TGCGCCAGCAGCTGGTTCGGGGGGGACCCAGATACGCAGTATTTT
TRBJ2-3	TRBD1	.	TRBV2	CATRDRGFADTQYF	TGTGCCACCAGGGACAGGGGGTTCGCAGATACGCAGTATTTT
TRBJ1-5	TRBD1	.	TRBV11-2	CASSPDRDQPQHF	TGTGCCAGCAGCCCAGACAGGGATCAGCCCCAGCATTTT
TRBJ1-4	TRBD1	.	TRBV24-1	CATSDPNRGHEKLFF	TGTGCCACCAGTGATCCTAACAGGGGCCACGAAAAACTGTTTTTT
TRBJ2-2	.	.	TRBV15	CATSRGSGELFF	TGTGCCACCAGCAGGGGCTCCGGGGAGCTGTTTTTT
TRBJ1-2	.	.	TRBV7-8	CASSATIGHLGNYGYTF	TGTGCCAGCAGCGCCACCATTGGACACCTAGGAAACTATGGCTACACCTTC
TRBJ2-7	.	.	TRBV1	CTSSQGAWWGGDTYEQYF	TGCACCAGCAGCCAAGGTGCGTGGTGGGGGGGTGATACGTACGAGCAGTACTTC
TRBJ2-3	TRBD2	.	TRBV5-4	CASSSGLAGGPGADTQYF	TGTGCCAGCAGCTCGGGACTAGCGGGGGGGCCAGGGGCAGATACGCAGTATTTT
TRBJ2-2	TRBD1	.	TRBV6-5	CASSRGPGELFF	TGTGCCAGCTCCAGGGGGCCCGGGGAGCTGTTTTTT
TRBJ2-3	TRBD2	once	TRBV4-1	CASSQVFSGGATDTQYF	TGCGCCAGCAGCCAAGTATTCAGCGGGGGGGCCACAGATACGCAGTATTTT
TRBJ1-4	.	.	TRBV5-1	CASSLGQTNEKLFF	TGCGCCAGCAGCTTGGGCCAGACTAATGAAAAACTGTTTTTT
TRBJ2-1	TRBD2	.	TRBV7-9	CASSYLRTSGDNEQFF	TGTGCCAGCAGCTATTTAAGGACTAGCGGAGATAATGAGCAGTTCTTC
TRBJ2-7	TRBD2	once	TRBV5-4	CASSRLGQLAGIHEQYF	TGTGCCAGCAGCCGGCTGGGCCAACTAGCGGGGATACACGAGCAGTACTTC